Listed below are T cell receptor beta chains from one sample, sequenced in a study of tumour-infiltrating T cells in Burkitt lymphoma. Only in-frame clones appear in the TCRdb table, and some are missing; sequencing was by immunoSEQ multiplex PCR. Here the sample spans about a thousand clones, less than 95% being singletons. The specimen sequenced was tumor tissue. The receptors derive from a human donor with diffuse large B-cell lymphoma. Each CDR3 is given with its conserved first and last residue. The order of the fields is V gene, clone size, J gene, D gene, CDR3 DNA, CDR3 protein. D genes are given only for firm matches. Expanded clones get a size class; other rows say once, few or many, or leave the size out.

>TRBV4-1|once|TRBJ1-5|TRBD1
TGCGCCAGCAGCCAAGCCGGGACAGTGGGTCAGCCCCAGCATTTT
CASSQAGTVGQPQHF
>TRBV7-9|-|TRBJ1-2|-
TGTGCCAGCAGCTTTGGGACTCCCGACTTCGGAGGCTACACCTTC
CASSFGTPDFGGYTF
>TRBV19|-|TRBJ2-1|TRBD1
TGTGCCAGTAGTGCTCGGACAGGTAGCTCCTACAATGAGCAGTTCTTC
CASSARTGSSYNEQFF
>TRBV2|-|TRBJ1-6|-
TGTGCCAGCAGTGATGACAGCTCCTATAATTCACCCCTCCACTTT
CASSDDSSYNSPLHF
>TRBV4-2|-|TRBJ2-1|-
TGTGCCAGCAGCCAAACCGACAGGAGCTCCTACAATGAGCAGTTCTTC
CASSQTDRSSYNEQFF
>TRBV7-9|-|TRBJ2-1|-
TGTGCCAGCAGCCGGGTCTTACAACCCCATCGGCAGTTCTTC
CASSRVLQPHRQFF
>TRBV7-9|-|TRBJ1-1|-
TGTGCCAGCAGCATAAGGGGGGGAGACGGAAACACTGAAGCTTTCTTT
CASSIRGGDGNTEAFF
>TRBV29-1|-|TRBJ1-1|-
TGCAGCGTTGAAAACAGACTTGGGACTGAAGCTTTCTTT
CSVENRLGTEAFF
>TRBV30|-|TRBJ2-4|-
TGTGCCTGGGGGCGGCAGTTCTCCAACATTCAGTACTTC
CAWGRQFSNIQYF
>TRBV10-3|-|TRBJ1-2|-
TGTGCCTCGTCTTTGGGGGGTTACTATGGCTACACCTTC
CASSLGGYYGYTF
>TRBV6-5|-|TRBJ1-2|-
TGTGCCAGCAGTTACTCCGGGCTACCCTATGGCTACACCTTC
CASSYSGLPYGYTF
>TRBV5-4|-|TRBJ1-2|TRBD1
TGTGCCAGCAGCTTCGGACAGGGGGTAGGATATGGCTACACCTTC
CASSFGQGVGYGYTF
>TRBV2|-|TRBJ1-2|TRBD1
TGTGCCAGCAGGGAGCCGTGGGGACAGACCTATGGCTACACCTTC
CASREPWGQTYGYTF
>TRBV18|-|TRBJ2-7|-
TGTGCCAGCTCAACCGGGAAACAGACGTCCGAGCAGTACTTC
CASSTGKQTSEQYF
>TRBV5-1|-|TRBJ2-2|-
TGCGCCAGCAGCTGGAGCCTCAACACCGGGGAGCTGTTTTTT
CASSWSLNTGELFF
>TRBV27|once|TRBJ1-2|-
TGTGCCAGCAGTTTAACGGCCGCTCTTGGCTACACCTTC
CASSLTAALGYTF
>TRBV9|once|TRBJ1-4|-
TGTGCCAGCAGCGTAGAGGCCGGACGTAATGAAAAACTGTTTTTT
CASSVEAGRNEKLFF